A selection of T cell receptor beta chains follows, all from one sample in a study of T cells after posttransplantation cyclophosphamide. Sequencing was performed with immunoSEQ multiplex PCR; in TCRdb, only in-frame clones are kept and a portion is missing. This sample has tens of thousands of clones, with 90% to 95% found just once. Material: PBMCs. The receptor set was obtained from a woman aged 25 to 39 in good health and a related stem cell transplant donor. The CDR3 runs from the conserved cysteine through the conserved F or W. Fields, in order: V gene, D gene, J gene, clone size, CDR3 protein, CDR3 DNA. D genes are given only for firm matches. Size values are once, few and many counts, or a class for expanded clones, and some rows have none.

TRBV5-4	TRBD2	TRBJ2-7	.	CASSRLAAPYEQYF	TGTGCCAGCAGCCGACTAGCGGCACCCTACGAGCAGTACTTC
TRBV6-5	TRBD1	TRBJ2-3	.	CASSFGTGHSTDTQYF	TGTGCCAGCAGTTTTGGGACAGGGCATTCCACAGATACGCAGTATTTT
TRBV11-2	TRBD2	TRBJ2-5	.	CASSLYGGGARETQYF	TGTGCCAGCAGCTTATATGGCGGGGGGGCTCGAGAGACCCAGTACTTC
TRBV5-1	TRBD1	TRBJ1-2	.	CASSLWRTGNYGYTF	TGCGCCAGCAGCTTGTGGCGGACAGGCAACTATGGCTACACCTTC
TRBV5-1	TRBD2	TRBJ2-3	.	CASSPRTSGGTDTQYF	TGCGCCAGCAGCCCGCGGACTAGCGGGGGGACAGATACGCAGTATTTT
TRBV19	.	TRBJ1-3	.	CASKTTGNTIYF	TGTGCCAGTAAAACTACGGGAAACACCATATATTTT
TRBV7-7	TRBD1	TRBJ1-5	few	CASSRGQEKYSNQPQHF	TGTGCCAGCAGCCGCGGACAGGAAAAATATAGCAATCAGCCCCAGCATTTT
TRBV29-1	.	TRBJ2-1	.	CSVAGGLSSYNEQFF	TGCAGCGTTGCGGGGGGCCTGAGCTCCTACAATGAGCAGTTCTTC
TRBV30	TRBD1	TRBJ1-2	.	CAWSLGQGSGYTF	TGTGCCTGGAGTTTAGGACAGGGCTCTGGCTACACCTTC
TRBV7-8	TRBD1	TRBJ2-5	.	CASSLVVTGGTQYF	TGTGCCAGCAGCTTAGTCGTGACAGGGGGGACCCAGTACTTC
TRBV4-2	TRBD2	TRBJ2-7	.	CASGPTSGYEQYF	TGTGCCAGCGGCCCGACTAGCGGGTACGAGCAGTACTTC
TRBV11-3	TRBD2	TRBJ2-7	.	CASSNGLANYEQYF	TGTGCCAGCAGCAACGGACTAGCGAATTACGAGCAGTACTTC
TRBV2	.	TRBJ1-4	.	CASRRTGPREKLFF	TGTGCCAGCAGGCGAACAGGGCCACGGGAAAAACTGTTTTTT
TRBV5-1	.	TRBJ1-1	.	CASSRGTIRSEAFF	TGCGCCAGCAGCAGGGGGACAATCAGGTCTGAAGCTTTCTTT
TRBV2	TRBD1	TRBJ1-5	.	CASSVGVTGGPQPQHF	TGTGCCAGCAGTGTGGGAGTGACAGGGGGCCCTCAGCCCCAGCATTTT
TRBV7-2	TRBD2	TRBJ2-3	.	CASSPGLASFTDTQYF	TGTGCCAGCAGCCCCGGACTAGCCTCATTCACAGATACGCAGTATTTT
TRBV4-3	TRBD1	TRBJ1-1	.	CASSHEVLQGARGTEAFF	TGCGCCAGCAGCCACGAAGTTTTACAGGGGGCCCGGGGCACTGAAGCTTTCTTT
TRBV19	.	TRBJ2-2	.	CASSTSRGAGELFF	TGTGCCAGTAGTACATCCCGGGGTGCCGGGGAGCTGTTTTTT
TRBV9	.	TRBJ2-2	.	CASSTRLGPGELFF	TGTGCCAGCAGCACCCGACTAGGTCCCGGGGAGCTGTTTTTT
TRBV10-3	TRBD1	TRBJ2-7	.	CAISVSAGGGEQYF	TGTGCCATCAGTGTATCGGCAGGGGGTGGGGAGCAGTACTTC
TRBV4-3	.	TRBJ1-2	.	CASSQDPGSGSGYTF	TGCGCCAGCAGCCAAGATCCCGGAAGCGGCTCTGGCTACACCTTC
TRBV5-5	TRBD1	TRBJ1-4	.	CASSSGQGQEKLFF	TGTGCCAGCAGTTCCGGACAGGGACAAGAAAAACTGTTTTTT
TRBV4-1	.	TRBJ2-3	.	CASSAVDLVKTDTQYF	TGCGCCAGCAGCGCGGTTGATCTAGTTAAGACAGATACGCAGTATTTT
TRBV15	TRBD1	TRBJ1-2	.	CATSRDTQGSTRF	TGTGCCACCAGCAGAGATACACAGGGGTCCACCCGCTTC
TRBV7-8	.	TRBJ1-3	.	CASSLTGFSGNTIYF	TGTGCCAGCAGCTTAACAGGGTTTTCCGGAAACACCATATATTTT
TRBV7-9	.	TRBJ1-1	.	CASSLMGRDTEAFF	TGTGCCAGCAGCTTAATGGGCAGGGACACTGAAGCTTTCTTT
TRBV6-1	.	TRBJ2-1	once	CASSESNYGGYNEQFF	TGTGCCAGCAGTGAATCTAACTACGGGGGCTACAATGAGCAGTTCTTC
TRBV7-9	TRBD1	TRBJ2-7	.	CASSTGQGVVEQYF	TGTGCCAGCAGCACGGGACAGGGGGTTGTCGAGCAGTACTTC
TRBV7-2	.	TRBJ2-3	.	CASSLTSMTDTQYF	TGTGCCAGCAGCTTAACTTCAATGACAGATACGCAGTATTTT
TRBV15	.	TRBJ2-2	once	CATSRDPERLAGELFF	TGTGCCACCAGCAGAGATCCCGAGAGACTTGCCGGGGAGCTGTTTTTT
TRBV11-3	TRBD2	TRBJ2-1	once	CASSDGTSGGRGEQFF	TGTGCCAGCAGCGACGGGACTAGCGGGGGCCGTGGGGAGCAGTTCTTC
TRBV9	.	TRBJ1-5	.	CASSVGTTSNQPQHF	TGTGCCAGCAGCGTAGGGACAACTAGCAATCAGCCCCAGCATTTT
TRBV19	TRBD1	TRBJ2-3	once	CASGTGGPDTQYF	TGTGCCAGCGGGACAGGAGGGCCAGATACGCAGTATTTT
TRBV6-4	.	TRBJ2-1	.	CASSDSLGREQFF	TGTGCCAGCAGTGACTCGCTAGGTCGTGAGCAGTTCTTC
TRBV19	TRBD1	TRBJ1-2	.	CASSRGTVFLF	TGTGCCAGTAGTAGAGGGACAGTCTTTCTCTTC
TRBV6-5	.	TRBJ2-1	.	CASSYSMGRNNEQFF	TGTGCCAGCAGTTACTCGATGGGCCGGAACAATGAGCAGTTCTTC
TRBV14	.	TRBJ2-7	few	CASSQGHPHEQYF	TGTGCCAGCAGCCAGGGCCACCCCCACGAGCAGTACTTC
TRBV7-2	.	TRBJ2-1	.	CASSLAGQHYNEQFF	TGTGCCAGCAGCTTAGCCGGACAGCACTACAATGAGCAGTTCTTC
TRBV4-3	TRBD2	TRBJ2-1	.	CASSQVVAGKNEQFF	TGCGCCAGCAGCCAAGTCGTAGCGGGGAAGAATGAGCAGTTCTTC
TRBV28	TRBD2	TRBJ2-1	.	CASRSTSGNHNEQFF	TGTGCCAGCAGGTCGACTAGCGGGAACCACAATGAGCAGTTCTTC
TRBV15	TRBD1	TRBJ1-6	.	CATSREQGVSSPLHF	TGTGCCACCAGCAGGGAGCAGGGGGTTAGTTCACCCCTCCACTTT
TRBV18	.	TRBJ1-2	.	CASSPYQGTTNYGYTF	TGTGCCAGCTCACCCTACCAGGGAACAACCAACTATGGCTACACCTTC
TRBV6-6	.	TRBJ1-6	.	CASAAPGAYNSPLHF	TGTGCCAGCGCTGCCCCCGGGGCCTATAATTCACCCCTCCACTTT
TRBV11-2	TRBD2	TRBJ2-1	.	CASLATERGKQFF	TGTGCCAGCTTGGCTACCGAGCGGGGGAAGCAGTTCTTC
TRBV6-4	TRBD1	TRBJ2-2	.	CASRDRDGGELFF	TGTGCCAGCCGGGACAGGGACGGCGGGGAGCTGTTTTTT
TRBV27	.	TRBJ2-1	.	CASSWRGYNEQFF	TGTGCCAGCAGTTGGCGGGGCTACAATGAGCAGTTCTTC
TRBV6-1	.	TRBJ2-2	.	CASSGDTGELFF	TGTGCCAGCAGCGGGGACACCGGGGAGCTGTTTTTT
TRBV29-1	TRBD1	TRBJ2-5	.	CSVDPGQGHLYF	TGCAGCGTTGACCCGGGACAGGGGCATCTGTACTTC
TRBV6-5	.	TRBJ2-7	once	CASSYSRAPYEQYF	TGTGCCAGCAGTTACAGCAGGGCACCCTACGAGCAGTACTTC
TRBV4-3	TRBD1	TRBJ1-2	.	CASSQEPRDRGYYGYTF	TGCGCCAGCAGCCAAGAGCCCCGGGACAGGGGTTACTATGGCTACACCTTC
TRBV6-1	TRBD1	TRBJ1-3	.	CASSEAQGAGGNTIYF	TGTGCCAGCAGTGAAGCGCAGGGGGCGGGTGGAAACACCATATATTTT
TRBV19	TRBD2	TRBJ2-1	.	CASSIGTSGGAISYNEQFF	TGTGCCAGTAGTATCGGGACTAGCGGGGGGGCGATTTCCTACAATGAGCAGTTCTTC
TRBV5-1	TRBD1	TRBJ1-2	.	CASSLVGRGFSNYGYTF	TGCGCCAGCAGCTTGGTCGGCAGGGGGTTCTCTAACTATGGCTACACCTTC
TRBV9	.	TRBJ2-7	once	CDSSVKGGGLYEQYF	TGTGACAGCAGCGTAAAGGGGGGGGGCCTCTACGAGCAGTACTTC
TRBV28	TRBD2	TRBJ2-2	few	CASRPGLVTGELFF	TGTGCCAGCAGGCCGGGACTAGTTACCGGGGAGCTGTTTTTT
TRBV7-8	.	TRBJ2-3	.	CASSLNRGGTDTQYF	TGTGCCAGCAGCCTGAACCGGGGAGGAACAGATACGCAGTATTTT
TRBV6-5	TRBD2	TRBJ2-5	.	CASSESGGLETQYF	TGTGCCAGCAGTGAATCGGGGGGTTTGGAGACCCAGTACTTC
TRBV7-2	TRBD2	TRBJ2-7	.	CASSPGPGGFSYEQYF	TGTGCCAGCAGCCCAGGCCCGGGGGGGTTCTCCTACGAGCAGTACTTC
TRBV2	TRBD1	TRBJ1-4	.	CASRVDRGQKLFF	TGTGCCAGCAGAGTTGACAGGGGGCAAAAACTGTTTTTT